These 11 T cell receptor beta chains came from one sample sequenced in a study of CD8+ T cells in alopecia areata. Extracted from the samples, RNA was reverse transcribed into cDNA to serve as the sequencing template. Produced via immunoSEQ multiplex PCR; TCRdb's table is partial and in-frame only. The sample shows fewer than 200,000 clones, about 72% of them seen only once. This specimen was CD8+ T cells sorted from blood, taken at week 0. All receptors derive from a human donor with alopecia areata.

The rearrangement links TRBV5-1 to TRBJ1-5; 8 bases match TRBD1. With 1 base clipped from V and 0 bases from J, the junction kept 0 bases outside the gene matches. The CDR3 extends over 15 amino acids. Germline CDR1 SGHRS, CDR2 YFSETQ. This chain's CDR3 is CASSLQGASNQPQHF. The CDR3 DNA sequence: TGCGCCAGCAGCTTGCAGGGGGCTAGCAATCAGCCCCAGCATTTT. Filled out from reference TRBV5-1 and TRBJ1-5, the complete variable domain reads KAGVTQTPRYLIKTRGQQVTLSCSPISGHRSVSWYQQTPGQGLQFLFEYFSETQRNKGNFPGRFSGRQFSNSRSEMNVSTLELGDSALYLCASSLQGASNQPQHFGDGTRLSIL.

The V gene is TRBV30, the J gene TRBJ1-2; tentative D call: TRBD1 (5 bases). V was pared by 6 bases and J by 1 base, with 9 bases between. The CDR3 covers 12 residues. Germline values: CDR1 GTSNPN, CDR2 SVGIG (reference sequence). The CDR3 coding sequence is TGTGCCTGCCCGGGGGGTAACTATGGCTACACCTTC. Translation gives CACPGGNYGYTF.

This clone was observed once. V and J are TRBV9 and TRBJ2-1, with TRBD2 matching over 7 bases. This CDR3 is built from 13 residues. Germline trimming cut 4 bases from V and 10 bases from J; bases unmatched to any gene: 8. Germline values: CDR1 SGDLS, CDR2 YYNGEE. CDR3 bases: TGTGCCAGCAGCTCCAAGCGGGGAGGGGAGCAGTTCTTC. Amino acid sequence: CASSSKRGGEQFF.

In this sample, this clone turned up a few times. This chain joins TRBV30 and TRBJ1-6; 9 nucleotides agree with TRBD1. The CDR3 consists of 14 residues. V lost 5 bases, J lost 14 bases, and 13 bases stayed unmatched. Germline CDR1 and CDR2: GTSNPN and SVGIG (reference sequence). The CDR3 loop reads CAWETGTGYRTLHF. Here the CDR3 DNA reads TGTGCCTGGGAGACCGGGACAGGGTATCGTACCCTCCACTTT.

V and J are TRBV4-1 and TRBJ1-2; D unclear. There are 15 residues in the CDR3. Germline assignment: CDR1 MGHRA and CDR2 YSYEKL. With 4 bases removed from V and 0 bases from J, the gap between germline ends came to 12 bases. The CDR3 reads CASSPREGPNYGYTF. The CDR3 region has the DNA TGCGCCAGCAGCCCGAGGGAGGGTCCTAACTATGGCTACACCTTC.

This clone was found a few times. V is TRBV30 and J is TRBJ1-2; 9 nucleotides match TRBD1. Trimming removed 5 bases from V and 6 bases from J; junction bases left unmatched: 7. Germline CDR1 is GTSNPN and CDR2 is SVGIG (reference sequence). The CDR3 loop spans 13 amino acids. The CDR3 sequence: CAWGQGSFDGYTF. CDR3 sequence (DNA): TGTGCCTGGGGACAGGGGTCGTTTGATGGCTACACCTTC. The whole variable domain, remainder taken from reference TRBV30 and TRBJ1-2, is SQTIHQWPATLVQPVGSPLSLECTVEGTSNPNLYWYRQAAGRGLQLLFYSVGIGQISSEVPQNLSASRPQDRQFILSSKKLLLSDSGFYLCAWGQGSFDGYTFGSGTRLTVV.

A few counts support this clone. CDR3 region: CASRLSTGTETYEQYF. CDR3 nucleotides: TGCGCCAGCAGGCTCTCCACCGGGACAGAGACCTACGAGCAGTACTTC. V is TRBV5-1 and J is TRBJ2-7, with 7 bases fitting TRBD1. The V gene end was trimmed by 5 bases and the J gene end by 2 bases; junction bases not matched to a gene: 13. Germline CDR1 is SGHRS and CDR2 is YFSETQ. This CDR3 is 16 amino acids long. Combining the CDR3 with reference TRBV5-1 and TRBJ2-7 gives the whole variable domain KAGVTQTPRYLIKTRGQQVTLSCSPISGHRSVSWYQQTPGQGLQFLFEYFSETQRNKGNFPGRFSGRQFSNSRSEMNVSTLELGDSALYLCASRLSTGTETYEQYFGPGTRLTVT.

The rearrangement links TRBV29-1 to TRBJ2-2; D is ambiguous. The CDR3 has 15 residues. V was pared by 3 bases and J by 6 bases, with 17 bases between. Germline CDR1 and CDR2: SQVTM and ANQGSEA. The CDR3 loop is CSVEEGRTPPGELFF. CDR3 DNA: TGCAGCGTTGAGGAAGGGCGGACCCCCCCCGGGGAGCTGTTTTTT.

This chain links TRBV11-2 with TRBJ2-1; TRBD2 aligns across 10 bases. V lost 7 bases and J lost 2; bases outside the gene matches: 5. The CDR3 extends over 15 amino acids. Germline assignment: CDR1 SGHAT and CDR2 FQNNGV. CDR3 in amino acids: CASIQSGGAYNEQFF. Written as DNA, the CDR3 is TGTGCCAGCATCCAAAGCGGGGGGGCCTACAATGAGCAGTTCTTC.

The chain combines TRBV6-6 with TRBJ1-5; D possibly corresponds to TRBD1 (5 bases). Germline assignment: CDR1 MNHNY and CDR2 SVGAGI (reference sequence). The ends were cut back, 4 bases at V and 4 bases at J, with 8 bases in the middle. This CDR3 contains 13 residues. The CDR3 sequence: CASSWGSNQPQHF. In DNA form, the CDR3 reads TGTGCCAGCAGTTGGGGCAGTAATCAGCCCCAGCATTTT.

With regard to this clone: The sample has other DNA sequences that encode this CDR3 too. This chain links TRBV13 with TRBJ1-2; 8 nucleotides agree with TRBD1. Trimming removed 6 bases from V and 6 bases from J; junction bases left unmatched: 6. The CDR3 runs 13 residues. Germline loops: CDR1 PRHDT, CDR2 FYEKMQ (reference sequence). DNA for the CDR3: TGTGCCAGCAGTCTAGGACAGGGTAATGGCTACACCTTC. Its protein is CASSLGQGNGYTF.